A selection of T cell receptor beta chains follows, all from one sample in a study of blood T cell repertoires in COVID-19. This table comes from immunoSEQ multiplex PCR, and its TCRdb copy is limited to in-frame clones, with some not included. The sample carries under 300,000 clones, 75% to 85% recorded once. Sequenced material: peripheral blood. The receptor source for this set is a human donor in a cohort sampled during active COVID-19. The CDR3 runs from the conserved cysteine through the conserved F or W. A D gene is named only where the DNA matches it firmly. Some rows have no size entry. The others give once, few or many, or a class for an expanded clone.

CAWSVRAGRQPQHF,TGTGCCTGGAGTGTACGGGCAGGGCGACAGCCCCAGCATTTT,TRBV30,TRBJ1-5,-,-
CASSGGLNTGELFF,TGTGCCAGTAGTGGAGGACTAAACACCGGGGAGCTGTTTTTT,TRBV19,TRBJ2-2,once,-
CASSLQFYEQYF,TGTGCCAGCAGTTTACAGTTCTACGAGCAGTACTTC,TRBV28,TRBJ2-7,-,-
CASSQDRDTEAFF,TGTGCCAGCAGCCAAGACAGGGACACTGAAGCTTTCTTT,TRBV5-5,TRBJ1-1,-,TRBD1
CASSFRTVRGEPSTEAFF,TGTGCCAGCAGTTTTAGAACGGTAAGGGGCGAACCAAGCACTGAAGCTTTCTTT,TRBV27,TRBJ1-1,-,-
CASSVAAGDYEQYF,TGTGCCAGCAGCGTAGCAGCGGGGGACTACGAGCAGTACTTC,TRBV9,TRBJ2-7,-,TRBD2
CAISERSGDYNEQFF,TGTGCCATCAGTGAAAGAAGCGGGGATTACAATGAGCAGTTCTTC,TRBV10-3,TRBJ2-1,once,TRBD2
CASSDSIVGSGRYNEQFF,TGTGCCAGCAGTGACTCGATAGTAGGTAGCGGACGCTACAATGAGCAGTTCTTC,TRBV6-4,TRBJ2-1,once,-
CASTLPGTGTNTGELFF,TGTGCCAGCACTCTTCCCGGGACAGGGACGAACACCGGGGAGCTGTTTTTT,TRBV28,TRBJ2-2,once,TRBD1
CASSDQLAGEFF,TGTGCCAGCAGTGATCAACTAGCGGGAGAGTTCTTC,TRBV2,TRBJ2-1,-,TRBD2
CASSPNSAGGSEQFF,TGTGCCAGCTCACCAAATTCGGCAGGGGGAAGTGAGCAGTTCTTC,TRBV18,TRBJ2-1,-,TRBD1
CASSIQGTADTQYF,TGTGCCAGCAGCATCCAGGGGACCGCAGATACGCAGTATTTT,TRBV7-3,TRBJ2-3,-,-
CASSPPARYGEAFF,TGTGCCAGCAGTCCCCCCGCCCGGTACGGTGAAGCTTTCTTT,TRBV6-5,TRBJ1-1,-,-
CASSQANRQYNEQFF,TGTGCCAGCAGCCAAGCTAACCGACAGTACAATGAGCAGTTCTTC,TRBV14,TRBJ2-1,-,-
CASSYRAGGREQYF,TGTGCCAGCAGTTACCGAGCGGGAGGTCGGGAGCAGTACTTC,TRBV6-5,TRBJ2-7,-,TRBD2
CAISGQGKTEAFF,TGTGCCATCAGTGGACAGGGTAAAACTGAAGCTTTCTTT,TRBV10-3,TRBJ1-1,-,TRBD1
CASSRGGNEQFF,TGTGCCAGCAGCAGGGGGGGCAATGAGCAGTTCTTC,TRBV11-2,TRBJ2-1,-,-
CASSPGVGEETQYF,TGTGCCAGCAGCCCCGGGGTCGGTGAAGAGACCCAGTACTTC,TRBV7-6,TRBJ2-5,-,-
CATSPQGTGELFF,TGTGCCACCAGCCCACAGGGGACCGGGGAGCTGTTTTTT,TRBV24-1,TRBJ2-2,once,TRBD1
CASSSDGQRTTNYGYTF,TGTGCCAGCAGCTCTGACGGACAGCGCACCACTAACTATGGCTACACCTTC,TRBV7-2,TRBJ1-2,-,-
CASSFAGTGEYNEQFF,TGTGCCAGCAGCTTCGCCGGGACAGGGGAATACAATGAGCAGTTCTTC,TRBV11-2,TRBJ2-1,-,TRBD1
CASMGQAYSNQPQHF,TGTGCCAGCATGGGACAGGCCTATAGCAATCAGCCCCAGCATTTT,TRBV6-5,TRBJ1-5,-,TRBD1
CASRLGTSSGNTIYF,TGTGCCAGCAGGTTGGGGACAAGTTCTGGAAACACCATATATTTT,TRBV3-1/TRBV3-2,TRBJ1-3,once,-